These T cell receptor beta chains were read from a single sample in a study of blood T cell repertoires in COVID-19. Clones were sequenced by immunoSEQ multiplex PCR, and TCRdb holds only the in-frame ones, with some missing. The sample carries hundreds of thousands of clones, about 93% recorded once. The material sequenced was peripheral blood. The receptors stem from a woman aged 18 to 35 who had recovered from COVID-19. Both conserved end residues are part of each CDR3. The D gene is left open where the match is weak. Expanded clones are given a class, and other clones once, few, many or no size at all.

TRBJ2-5 | TRBV6-2/TRBV6-3 | 16 | TRBD1 | . | CASSYSRDRGRRTQYF | TGTGCCAGCAGTTACAGCCGGGACAGGGGGCGCCGGACCCAGTACTTC
TRBJ1-3 | TRBV18 | 17 | . | . | CASSPTDSSLAGNTIYF | TGTGCCAGCTCACCAACGGACTCCTCGCTAGCTGGAAACACCATATATTTT
TRBJ2-5 | TRBV6-2/TRBV6-3 | 16 | TRBD2 | . | CASSYSGGHTGGAQYF | TGTGCCAGCAGTTACTCTGGGGGACACACCGGGGGGGCCCAGTACTTC
TRBJ2-3 | TRBV6-2/TRBV6-3 | 15 | . | . | CASSHRDSSADTQYF | TGTGCCAGCAGTCACCGGGACTCAAGCGCGGATACGCAGTATTTT
TRBJ1-6 | TRBV30 | 12 | . | . | CARGTDNSPLHF | TGTGCCCGCGGTACGGATAATTCACCCCTCCACTTT
TRBJ2-2 | TRBV19 | 14 | . | . | CASSVGHYTGELFF | TGTGCCAGTAGTGTCGGACACTACACCGGGGAGCTGTTTTTT
TRBJ1-2 | TRBV19 | 13 | . | . | CASSISQGHGYTF | TGTGCCAGTAGTATATCTCAGGGGCACGGCTACACCTTC
TRBJ2-2 | TRBV19 | 13 | . | . | CASRSRAGGELFF | TGTGCCAGTAGATCCAGGGCTGGCGGGGAGCTGTTTTTT
TRBJ1-3 | TRBV6-2/TRBV6-3 | 16 | TRBD1 | . | CASSQNRGTFGNTIYF | TGTGCCAGCAGCCAGAACAGGGGAACGTTCGGAAACACCATATATTTT
TRBJ2-1 | TRBV7-2 | 15 | . | . | CASSLAAGNYNEQFF | TGTGCCAGCAGCTTAGCCGCGGGGAACTACAATGAGCAGTTCTTC
TRBJ2-1 | TRBV7-2 | 16 | . | . | CASSLGVLGRRNEQFF | TGTGCCAGCAGCTTGGGGGTTTTGGGGAGGCGCAATGAGCAGTTCTTC
TRBJ1-2 | TRBV2 | 12 | . | few | CAPRVTNYGYTF | TGTGCCCCTCGGGTGACTAACTATGGCTACACCTTC
TRBJ2-2 | TRBV5-4 | 17 | TRBD1 | . | CASSSDRGGVNTGELFF | TGTGCCAGCAGCAGCGACAGGGGCGGGGTTAACACCGGGGAGCTGTTTTTT
TRBJ1-3 | TRBV19 | 12 | . | . | CASSTTGNTIYF | TGTGCCAGTAGTACCACAGGAAACACCATATATTTT
TRBJ1-4 | TRBV18 | 16 | . | . | CASSPRAAPTNEKLFF | TGTGCCAGCTCACCACGAGCCGCGCCAACTAATGAAAAACTGTTTTTT
TRBJ2-1 | TRBV27 | 14 | . | . | CASSRSGTYNEQFF | TGTGCCAGCAGCCGCAGCGGGACATACAATGAGCAGTTCTTC